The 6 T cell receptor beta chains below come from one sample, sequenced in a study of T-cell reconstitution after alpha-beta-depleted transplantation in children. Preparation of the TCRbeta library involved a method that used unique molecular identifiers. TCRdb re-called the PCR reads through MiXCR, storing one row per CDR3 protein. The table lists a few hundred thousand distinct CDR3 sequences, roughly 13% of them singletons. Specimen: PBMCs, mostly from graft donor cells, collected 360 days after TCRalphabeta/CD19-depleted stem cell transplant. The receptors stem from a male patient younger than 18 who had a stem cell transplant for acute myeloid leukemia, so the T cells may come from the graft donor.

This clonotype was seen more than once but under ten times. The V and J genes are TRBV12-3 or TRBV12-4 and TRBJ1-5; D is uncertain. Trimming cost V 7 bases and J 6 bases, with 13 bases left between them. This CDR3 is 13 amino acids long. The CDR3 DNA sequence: TGTGCCAGCACCTCGGAGGGAGGTCAGCCCCAGCATTTT. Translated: CASTSEGGQPQHF.

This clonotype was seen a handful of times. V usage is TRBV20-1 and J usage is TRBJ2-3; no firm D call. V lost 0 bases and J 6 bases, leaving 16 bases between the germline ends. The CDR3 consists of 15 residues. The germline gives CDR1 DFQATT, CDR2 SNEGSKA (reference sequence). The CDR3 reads CSARDRARIVDTQYF. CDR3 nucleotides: TGCAGTGCTAGAGATCGGGCTAGGATAGTGGATACGCAGTATTTT.

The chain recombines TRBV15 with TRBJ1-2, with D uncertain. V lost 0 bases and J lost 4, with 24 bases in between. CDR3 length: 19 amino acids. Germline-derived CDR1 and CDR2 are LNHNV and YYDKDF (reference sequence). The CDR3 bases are TGTGCCACCAGCAGAGATAGGTTCCCGAAGGGCCAAGCTGGCTATGGCTACACCTTC. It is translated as CATSRDRFPKGQAGYGYTF.

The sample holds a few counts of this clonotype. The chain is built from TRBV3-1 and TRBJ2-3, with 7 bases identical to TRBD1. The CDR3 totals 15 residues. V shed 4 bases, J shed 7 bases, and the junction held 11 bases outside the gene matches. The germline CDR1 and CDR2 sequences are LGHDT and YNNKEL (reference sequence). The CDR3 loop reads CASSPKGASSNTQYF. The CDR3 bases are TGTGCCAGCAGCCCGAAGGGGGCATCCTCTAATACGCAGTATTTT.

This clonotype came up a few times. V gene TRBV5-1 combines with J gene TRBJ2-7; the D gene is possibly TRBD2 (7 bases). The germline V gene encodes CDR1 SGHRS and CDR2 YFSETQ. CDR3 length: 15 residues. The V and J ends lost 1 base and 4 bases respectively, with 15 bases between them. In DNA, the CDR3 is TGCGCCAGCAGCTTGAATCCGGGGGGCTGGTACGAGCAGTACTTC. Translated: CASSLNPGGWYEQYF.

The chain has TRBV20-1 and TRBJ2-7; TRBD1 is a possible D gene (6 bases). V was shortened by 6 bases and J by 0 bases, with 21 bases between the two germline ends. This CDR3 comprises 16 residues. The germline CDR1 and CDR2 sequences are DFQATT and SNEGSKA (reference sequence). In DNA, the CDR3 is TGCAGTGCCCAAAACGGACAGTCAATCCTCTCCTACGAGCAGTACTTC. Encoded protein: CSAQNGQSILSYEQYF.